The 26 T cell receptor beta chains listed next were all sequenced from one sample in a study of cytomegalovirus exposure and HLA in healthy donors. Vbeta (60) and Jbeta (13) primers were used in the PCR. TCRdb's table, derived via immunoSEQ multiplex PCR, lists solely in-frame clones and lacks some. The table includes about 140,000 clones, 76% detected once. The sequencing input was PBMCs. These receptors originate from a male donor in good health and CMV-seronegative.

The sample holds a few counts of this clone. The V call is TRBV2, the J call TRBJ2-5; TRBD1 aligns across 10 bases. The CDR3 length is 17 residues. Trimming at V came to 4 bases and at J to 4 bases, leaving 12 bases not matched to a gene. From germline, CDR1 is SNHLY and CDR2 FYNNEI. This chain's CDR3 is CASSVGGGGTGAETQYF. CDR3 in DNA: TGTGCCAGCAGTGTGGGGGGTGGCGGGACAGGGGCAGAGACCCAGTACTTC.

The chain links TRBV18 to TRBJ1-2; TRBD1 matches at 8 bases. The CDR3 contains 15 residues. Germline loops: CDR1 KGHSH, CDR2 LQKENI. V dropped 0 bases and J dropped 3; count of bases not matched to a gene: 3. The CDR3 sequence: CASSPPNRGDYGYTF. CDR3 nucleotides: TGTGCCAGCTCACCACCTAACAGGGGGGACTATGGCTACACCTTC.

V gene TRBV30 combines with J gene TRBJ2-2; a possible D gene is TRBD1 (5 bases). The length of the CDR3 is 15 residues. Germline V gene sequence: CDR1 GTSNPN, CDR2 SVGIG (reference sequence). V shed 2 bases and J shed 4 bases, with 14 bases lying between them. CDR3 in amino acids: CAWSSPRRGTGELFF. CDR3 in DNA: TGTGCCTGGAGTTCACCGAGAAGGGGCACCGGGGAGCTGTTTTTT.

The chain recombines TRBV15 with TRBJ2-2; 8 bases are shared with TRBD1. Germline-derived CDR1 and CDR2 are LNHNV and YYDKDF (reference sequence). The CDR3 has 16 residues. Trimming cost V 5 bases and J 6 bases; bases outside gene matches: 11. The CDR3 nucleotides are TGTGCCACCAGCCCAAGACAGGGGCCTTTTTCCGGGGAGCTGTTTTTT. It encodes CATSPRQGPFSGELFF.

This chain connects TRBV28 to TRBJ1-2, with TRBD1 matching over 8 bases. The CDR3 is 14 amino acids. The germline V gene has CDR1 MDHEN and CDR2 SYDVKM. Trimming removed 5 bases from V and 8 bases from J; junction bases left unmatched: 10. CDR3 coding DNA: TGTGCCAGCAGTGTACCAGGGGGCGCGGAGGGCTACACCTTC. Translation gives CASSVPGGAEGYTF.

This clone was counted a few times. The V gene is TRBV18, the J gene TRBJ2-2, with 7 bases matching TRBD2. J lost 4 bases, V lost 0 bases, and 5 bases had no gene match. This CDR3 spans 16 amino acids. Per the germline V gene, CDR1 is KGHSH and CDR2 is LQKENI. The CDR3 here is CASSPPSGAGTGELFF. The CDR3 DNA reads TGTGCCAGCTCACCACCAAGCGGGGCAGGCACCGGGGAGCTGTTTTTT.

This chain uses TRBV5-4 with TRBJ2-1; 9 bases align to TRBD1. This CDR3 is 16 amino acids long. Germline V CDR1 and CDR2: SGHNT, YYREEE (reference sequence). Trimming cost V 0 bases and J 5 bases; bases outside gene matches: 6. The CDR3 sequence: CASSLAPGQGNNEQFF. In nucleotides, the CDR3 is TGTGCCAGCAGCTTGGCCCCGGGACAGGGTAACAATGAGCAGTTCTTC.

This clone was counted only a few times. CDR3 in DNA: TGCGCCAGCAGCTTGGCGGGACAGGGGGACGGGGGCTACACCTTC. Protein sequence: CASSLAGQGDGGYTF. This chain connects TRBV5-1 to TRBJ1-2, with TRBD1 matching 11 bases. In germline, CDR1 is SGHRS, CDR2 YFSETQ. The CDR3 length is 15 residues. With 0 bases clipped from V and 8 bases from J, the junction kept 6 bases outside the gene matches.

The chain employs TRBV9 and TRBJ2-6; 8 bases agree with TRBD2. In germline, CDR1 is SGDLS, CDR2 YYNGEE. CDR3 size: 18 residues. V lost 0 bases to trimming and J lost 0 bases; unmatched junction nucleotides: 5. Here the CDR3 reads CASSVDPGGSSGANVLTF. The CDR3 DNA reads TGTGCCAGCAGCGTAGATCCGGGAGGGTCCTCTGGGGCCAACGTCCTGACTTTC.

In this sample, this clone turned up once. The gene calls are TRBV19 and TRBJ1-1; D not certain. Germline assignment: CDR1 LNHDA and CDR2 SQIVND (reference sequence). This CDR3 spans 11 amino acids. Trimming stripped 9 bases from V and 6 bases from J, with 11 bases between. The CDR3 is CASSEGAEAFF. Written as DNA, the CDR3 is TGTGCCAGCTCCGAGGGCGCTGAAGCTTTCTTT.

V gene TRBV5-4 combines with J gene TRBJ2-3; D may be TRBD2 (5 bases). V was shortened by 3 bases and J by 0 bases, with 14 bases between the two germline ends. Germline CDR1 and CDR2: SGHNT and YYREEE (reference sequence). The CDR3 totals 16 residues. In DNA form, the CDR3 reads TGTGCCAGCAGCTCGGAGGCACTAGTTAGCACAGATACGCAGTATTTT. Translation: CASSSEALVSTDTQYF.

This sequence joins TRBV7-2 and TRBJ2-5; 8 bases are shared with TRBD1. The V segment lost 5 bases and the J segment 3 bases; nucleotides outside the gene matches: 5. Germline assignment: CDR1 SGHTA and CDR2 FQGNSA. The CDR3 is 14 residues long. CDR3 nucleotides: TGTGCCAGCAGCCCTAACAGGGGGAAAGAGACCCAGTACTTC. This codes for CASSPNRGKETQYF.

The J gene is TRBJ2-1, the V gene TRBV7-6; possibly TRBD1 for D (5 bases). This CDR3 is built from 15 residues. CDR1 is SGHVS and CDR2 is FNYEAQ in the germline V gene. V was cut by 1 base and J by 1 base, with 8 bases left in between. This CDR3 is CASSLGQGSYNEQFF. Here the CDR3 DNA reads TGTGCCAGCAGCTTAGGTCAGGGATCCTACAATGAGCAGTTCTTC.

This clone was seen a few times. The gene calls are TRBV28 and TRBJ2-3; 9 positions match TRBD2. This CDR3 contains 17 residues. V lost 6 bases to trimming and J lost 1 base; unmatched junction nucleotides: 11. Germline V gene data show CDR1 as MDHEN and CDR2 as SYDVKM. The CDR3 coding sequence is TGTGCCAGCAGAACCGGAGGGGCTAGCGGGGGCACAGATACGCAGTATTTT. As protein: CASRTGGASGGTDTQYF.

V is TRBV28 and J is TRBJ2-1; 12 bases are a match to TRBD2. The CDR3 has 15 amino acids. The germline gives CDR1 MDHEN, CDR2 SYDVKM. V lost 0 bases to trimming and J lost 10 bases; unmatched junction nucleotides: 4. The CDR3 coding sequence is TGTGCCAGCAGTTTATGGACTAGCGGGAGTATGGAGCAGTTCTTC. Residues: CASSLWTSGSMEQFF.

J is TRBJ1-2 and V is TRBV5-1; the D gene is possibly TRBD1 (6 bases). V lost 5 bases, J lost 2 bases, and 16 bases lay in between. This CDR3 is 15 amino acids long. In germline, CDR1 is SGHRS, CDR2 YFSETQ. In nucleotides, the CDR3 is TGCGCCAGCAGACCCGCTACAGGGATCAACTATGGCTACACCTTC. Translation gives CASRPATGINYGYTF.

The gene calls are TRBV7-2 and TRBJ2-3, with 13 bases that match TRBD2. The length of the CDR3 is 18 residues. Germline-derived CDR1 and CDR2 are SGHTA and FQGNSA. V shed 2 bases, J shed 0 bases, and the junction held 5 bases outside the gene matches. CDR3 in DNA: TGTGCCAGCAGCTTAACTAGCGGGGGGGCAAGGAGCACAGATACGCAGTATTTT. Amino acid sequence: CASSLTSGGARSTDTQYF.

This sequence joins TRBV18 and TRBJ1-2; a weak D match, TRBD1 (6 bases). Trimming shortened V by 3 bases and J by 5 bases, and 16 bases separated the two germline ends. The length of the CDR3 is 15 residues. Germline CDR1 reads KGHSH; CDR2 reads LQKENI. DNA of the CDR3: TGTGCCAGCTCACCTCCTACAGGGTCTGGGTATGGCTACACCTTC. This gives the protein CASSPPTGSGYGYTF.

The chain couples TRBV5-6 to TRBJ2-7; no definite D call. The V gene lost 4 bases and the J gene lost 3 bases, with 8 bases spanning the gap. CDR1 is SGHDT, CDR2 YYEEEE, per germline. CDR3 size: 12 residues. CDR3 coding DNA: TGTGCCAGCAGCAACTATGACTACGAGCAGTACTTC. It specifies CASSNYDYEQYF. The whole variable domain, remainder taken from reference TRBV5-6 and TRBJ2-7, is DAGVTQSPTHLIKTRGQQVTLRCSPKSGHDTVSWYQQALGQGPQFIFQYYEEEERQRGNFPDRFSGHQFPNYSSELNVNALLLGDSALYLCASSNYDYEQYFGPGTRLTVT.

DNA for the CDR3: TGTGCCAGCAGCCCCCCCGAGCCGACTGAAGCTTTCTTT. It translates to CASSPPEPTEAFF. The chain links TRBV7-6 to TRBJ1-1; D gene uncertain. V gave up 5 bases and J gave up 5 bases, with 12 bases separating them. The CDR3 runs to 13 residues. Germline V gene lookup returns CDR1 SGHVS and CDR2 FNYEAQ.

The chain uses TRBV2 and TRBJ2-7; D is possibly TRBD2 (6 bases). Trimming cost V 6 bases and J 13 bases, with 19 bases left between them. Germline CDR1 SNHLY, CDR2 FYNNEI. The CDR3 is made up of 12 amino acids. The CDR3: CASRPPRGTLYF. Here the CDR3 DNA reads TGTGCCAGCAGGCCCCCTCGCGGGACTCTTTACTTC.

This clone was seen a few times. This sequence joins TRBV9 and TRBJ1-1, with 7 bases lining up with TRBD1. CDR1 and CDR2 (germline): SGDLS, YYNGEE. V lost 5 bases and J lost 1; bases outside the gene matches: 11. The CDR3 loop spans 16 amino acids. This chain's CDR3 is CASSDLRRGPNTEAFF. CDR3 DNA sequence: TGTGCCAGCAGTGATCTCCGGAGGGGGCCGAACACTGAAGCTTTCTTT.

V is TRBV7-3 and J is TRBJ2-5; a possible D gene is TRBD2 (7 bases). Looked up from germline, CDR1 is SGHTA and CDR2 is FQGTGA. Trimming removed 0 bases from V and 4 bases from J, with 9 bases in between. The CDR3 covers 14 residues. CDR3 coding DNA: TGTGCCAGCAGCTTAACGGGAGGGGGAGAGACCCAGTACTTC. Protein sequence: CASSLTGGGETQYF.

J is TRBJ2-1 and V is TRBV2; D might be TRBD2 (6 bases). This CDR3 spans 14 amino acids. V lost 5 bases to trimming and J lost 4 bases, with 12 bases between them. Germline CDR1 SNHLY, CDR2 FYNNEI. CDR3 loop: CASSFATRYNEQFF. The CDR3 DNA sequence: TGTGCCAGCAGTTTCGCGACTAGATACAATGAGCAGTTCTTC.

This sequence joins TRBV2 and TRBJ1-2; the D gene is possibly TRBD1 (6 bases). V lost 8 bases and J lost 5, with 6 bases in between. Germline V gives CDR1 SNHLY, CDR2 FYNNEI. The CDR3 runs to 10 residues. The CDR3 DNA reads TGTGCCAGCGGACAGTATGGCTACACCTTC. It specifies CASGQYGYTF.

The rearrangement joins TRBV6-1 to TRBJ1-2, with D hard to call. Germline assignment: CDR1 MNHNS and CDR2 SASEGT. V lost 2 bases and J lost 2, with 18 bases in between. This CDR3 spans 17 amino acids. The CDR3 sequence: CASSEIFSLRENYGYTF. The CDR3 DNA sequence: TGTGCCAGCAGTGAAATTTTCTCCTTAAGGGAGAACTATGGCTACACCTTC.